This T cell receptor (beta chain) was captured in a study of T cells after yellow fever vaccination. Study background: Fractions containing few cells were prepared with SMART-Seq v4 Ultra Low Input.

In TCRdb, the 5' RACE reads were re-called with MiXCR into one record per CDR3 protein. The sample lists under 700,000 distinct CDR3 sequences, about 17% occurring once. Study-level findings and limits: Abundant bulk-derived clonotypes could contaminate FACS-sorted repertoires. Clones from primary vaccination mostly reappeared after the booster (less than 98% CD4, about 88% CD8).

With regard to this clonotype: Its antigen is unidentified.

The CDR3 length is 15 residues. Trimming pared 6 bases from V and 6 bases from J, leaving 18 bases between. Germline V gene sequence: CDR1 SGHAT, CDR2 FQDESV (reference sequence). This TCR derives from a man between 18 and 29 years old who received the YFV17D yellow fever vaccine. The V and J genes are TRBV11-1 and TRBJ2-1; possibly TRBD1 for D (5 bases). The sequenced sample was PBMCs, obtained roughly 5 days after the first yellow fever vaccination. The DNA for the CDR3 is TGTGCCAGCAGGGCCACACAGGACGCTCTCAATGAGCAGTTCTTC. It yields the protein CASRATQDALNEQFF. Variable domain in full (rest from reference TRBV11-1 and TRBJ2-1): EAEVAQSPRYKITEKSQAVAFWCDPISGHATLYWYRQILGQGPELLVQFQDESVVDDSQLPKDRFSAERLKGVDSTLKIQPAELGDSAMYLCASRATQDALNEQFFGPGTRLTVL.